This T cell receptor (beta chain) appears in the sequencing data of a study of blood T cell repertoires in COVID-19. Overall study context: Whether acute or convalescent, the COVID-19 samples came from the United States, Italy and Spain. T cells, B-cell-depleted T cells, or PBMCs supplied cDNA or gDNA.

The authors' processing: Amplification of reference gene primers provided the estimated nucleated cell counts. Repertoires were generated with immunoSEQ multiplex PCR, while TCRdb's copy carries only in-frame clones and drops some. V, J and clone size reflect that table, while D and trimming were determined from the DNA. The sample holds approximately 300,000 clones, roughly 90% seen once. V gave up 4 bases and J gave up 3 bases; unmatched junction bases: 7. The CDR3 is made up of 16 amino acids. CDR1 SGHNT and CDR2 YENEEA come from the germline V gene. The sequence came from a man younger than 35 who had recovered from COVID-19. Sequencing was performed on peripheral blood. The chain couples TRBV11-3 to TRBJ2-1, with TRBD2 matching 9 bases. The CDR3, as DNA: TGTGCCAGCAGCTGGGCCGGGACTAGCTACTACAATGAGCAGTTCTTC. This gives the protein CASSWAGTSYYNEQFF.